The 2 T cell receptor beta chains in this list originate from one sample, sequenced in a study of chemoradiotherapy in HPV16-positive cancers. TCRdb keeps only in-frame clones here, not all; method: immunoSEQ multiplex PCR. The sample lists some 2,200 clones, approximately 86% seen once, with about 20% in the top ten. The source material was tumor tissue, sampled from a patient who underwent chemoradiotherapy. The receptors were gathered from a human donor with HPV-associated anogenital cancer.

This chain connects TRBV28 to TRBJ2-7; possibly TRBD2 for D (5 bases). The CDR3 runs 11 residues. Germline CDR1 MDHEN, CDR2 SYDVKM. V was cut by 6 bases and J by 8 bases, with 11 bases left in between. The CDR3 protein is CASSPGSKQYF. CDR3 bases: TGTGCCAGCAGCCCGGGGAGTAAGCAGTACTTC. The whole variable domain, filled in from reference TRBV28 and TRBJ2-7, reads DVKVTQSSRYLVKRTGEKVFLECVQDMDHENMFWYRQDPGLGLRLIYFSYDVKMKEKGDIPEGYSVSREKKERFSLILESASTNQTSMYLCASSPGSKQYFGPGTRLTVT.

In the case of this clone: A read error may account for a junction end that differs from germline. The rearrangement links TRBV7-7 to TRBJ2-3; D is perhaps TRBD1 (6 bases). Looked up from germline, CDR1 is SSHAT and CDR2 is FNYEAQ (reference sequence). The CDR3 runs to 14 residues. CDR3 in amino acids: CASSLDRNTDTQYF. In DNA form, the CDR3 reads TGTGCTAGCAGCTTAGACAGGAATACAGATACGCAGTATTTT.